The table lists the clone carrying this T cell receptor beta chain with a count of one. The protocol was immunoSEQ multiplex PCR, while the TCRdb copy is restricted to in-frame clones and leaves out a portion. The data show about 77,000 clones, approximately 94% seen once. This sample stems from a study of T cell changes during pregnancy in multiple sclerosis. Trimming cost V 1 base and J 5 bases, with 29 bases left between them. Looked up from germline, CDR1 is KGHSH and CDR2 is LQKENI. The CDR3 is 21 amino acids. The sequence derives from a female donor in good health, enrolled as a control in a pregnancy study. Sample: peripheral blood, taken after pregnancy. The rearrangement uses TRBV18 and TRBJ2-2; a weak D match, TRBD1 (5 bases). The CDR3 DNA is TGTGCCAGCTCACCACAAGGTCGACGGTGGTTATATCAGGGAAGGACCGGGGAGCTGTTTTTT. This sequence encodes CASSPQGRRWLYQGRTGELFF.